This entry lists 22 T cell receptor beta chains sequenced from one sample in a study of blood T cell repertoires in COVID-19 (dated by TCRdb to 2019 to 2021). Libraries were prepared through the immunoSEQ multiplex PCR assay. TCRdb's version of the immuneACCESS table is confined to in-frame rearrangements and falls short of the full clone set. An unresolved V gene accounts for under half of the shortfall where checked; the remainder is of unknown origin. This sample has 200,000 to 300,000 clones in its table, and about nine tenths of those were observed once. In total, the top ten clones hold around 6.9% of the sample. The sequenced material came from peripheral blood. The receptors originated from a man aged 55 to 70 who had recovered from COVID-19.

The chain links TRBV7-6 to TRBJ1-6; D may be TRBD1 (6 bases). CDR3 length equals 18 residues. Germline CDR1 SGHVS, CDR2 FNYEAQ. Deletions cut 5 bases from V and 0 bases from J, with 17 bases between. The DNA of the CDR3 is TGTGCCAGCAGCAGACGACAGGCCTCAAGCTCCTATAATTCACCCCTCCACTTT. Translated, it gives CASSRRQASSSYNSPLHF.

The CDR3 spells CASSKSQGGYEQYF. The CDR3 nucleotides are TGTGCCAGCAGCAAGTCACAGGGGGGGTACGAGCAGTACTTC. The chain joins TRBV2 to TRBJ2-7; perhaps TRBD1 as D (8 bases). Germline V lookup: CDR1 SNHLY, CDR2 FYNNEI. Trimming cost V 6 bases and J 4 bases, with 16 bases left between them. CDR3 length equals 14 residues.

This chain connects TRBV6-4 to TRBJ2-1; D gene ambiguous. Trimming shortened V by 3 bases and J by 2 bases, and 14 bases separated the two germline ends. The germline gives CDR1 MRHNA, CDR2 SNTAGT. The CDR3 is 16 amino acids. The CDR3 here is CASSEKTSNPYNEQFF. The CDR3 nucleotides are TGTGCCAGCAGTGAGAAAACGAGCAACCCCTACAATGAGCAGTTCTTC.

The chain uses TRBV9 and TRBJ2-5; 15 bases fit TRBD2. The germline gives CDR1 SGDLS, CDR2 YYNGEE. The CDR3 length is 18 residues. V shed 0 bases and J 5 bases; nucleotides not matched to a gene: 8. The CDR3 DNA follows: TGTGCCAGCAGCGTAGTCGCCGGACTAGCGGGGGGGCCGGAGACCCAGTACTTC. Translated: CASSVVAGLAGGPETQYF.

The rearrangement links TRBV5-6 to TRBJ1-6, with D possibly being TRBD1 (6 bases). Germline lookup yields CDR1 SGHDT and CDR2 YYEEEE. V dropped 4 bases and J dropped 10 bases, with 18 bases sitting between them. CDR3 length: 15 residues. The CDR3 loop reads CASSVYREGGSPLHF. The CDR3 DNA reads as TGTGCCAGCAGCGTATACAGGGAAGGGGGATCACCCCTCCACTTT. Variable domain in full (rest from reference TRBV5-6 and TRBJ1-6): DAGVTQSPTHLIKTRGQQVTLRCSPKSGHDTVSWYQQALGQGPQFIFQYYEEEERQRGNFPDRFSGHQFPNYSSELNVNALLLGDSALYLCASSVYREGGSPLHFGNGTRLTVT.

The chain couples TRBV7-2 to TRBJ1-5, with TRBD1 matching 10 bases. This CDR3 contains 17 residues. The V gene's germline CDR1 is SGHTA and CDR2 FQGNSA. The J segment lost 6 bases and the V segment lost 4 bases, leaving 12 bases of the junction unmatched. CDR3 residues: CASSSSPGQGLGQPQHF. The CDR3 nucleotides read TGTGCCAGCAGCTCTTCCCCGGGACAGGGGCTGGGTCAGCCCCAGCATTTT.

The chain uses TRBV6-5 and TRBJ2-3; the D is unclear. This CDR3 is built from 14 residues. Germline V gene lookup returns CDR1 MNHEY and CDR2 SVGAGI. Trimming removed 4 bases at V and 2 bases at J, with 10 bases between. The CDR3 DNA is TGTGCCAGCAGTTTCAGACTTCCCACAGATACGCAGTATTTT. Its protein product is CASSFRLPTDTQYF.

The chain couples TRBV7-2 to TRBJ2-7; TRBD2 is a possible D gene (5 bases). This CDR3 has 14 amino acids. In germline, CDR1 is SGHTA, CDR2 FQGNSA. V was shortened by 3 bases and J by 2 bases, with 11 bases between the two germline ends. CDR3: CASSFGSGPYEQYF. DNA for the CDR3: TGTGCCAGCAGCTTCGGCAGCGGTCCCTACGAGCAGTACTTC.

This chain connects TRBV19 to TRBJ1-1, with D possibly matching TRBD1 (5 bases). Trimming left V 7 bases short and J 7 bases short, with 19 bases between. This CDR3 is 14 amino acids long. In germline, CDR1 is LNHDA, CDR2 SQIVND (reference sequence). The CDR3: CASNWGLPGGEAFF. In nucleotides, the CDR3 is TGTGCCAGTAACTGGGGACTCCCGGGCGGTGAAGCTTTCTTT.

This chain joins TRBV24-1 and TRBJ1-2, with 10 bases lining up with TRBD1. Trimming removed 9 bases from V and 6 bases from J; junction bases left unmatched: 6. This CDR3 has 13 amino acids. The germline V gene encodes CDR1 KGHDR and CDR2 SFDVKD. CDR3 protein: CATDQTGGDGYTF. CDR3 coding DNA: TGTGCCACCGACCAGACAGGGGGCGATGGCTACACCTTC.

This rearrangement joins TRBV10-3 to TRBJ1-3; 8 nucleotides agree with TRBD1. Germline-derived CDR1 and CDR2 are ENHRY and SYGVKD. This CDR3 spans 16 amino acids. With 5 bases clipped from V and 0 bases from J, the junction kept 6 bases outside the gene matches. CDR3 nucleotides: TGTGCCATCAGTCAAGGACAGGGAACCTCTGGAAACACCATATATTTT. Translation gives CAISQGQGTSGNTIYF.

V gene TRBV12-3 or TRBV12-4 combines with J gene TRBJ2-1; D is unclear. This CDR3 comprises 13 residues. Trimming stripped 4 bases from V and 5 bases from J, with 9 bases between. The CDR3 nucleotides read TGTGCCAGCAGTTCGACTGGAGACAATGAGCAGTTCTTC. Protein product: CASSSTGDNEQFF.

This clone was found once. The chain combines TRBV11-2 with TRBJ2-1; the match to TRBD1 covers 9 bases. Germline loops: CDR1 SGHAT, CDR2 FQNNGV. V lost 7 bases, J lost 7 bases, and 11 bases stayed unmatched. The CDR3 is 15 amino acids. The CDR3: CASTESGTGLNEQFF. For the CDR3, the DNA is TGTGCCAGCACCGAGTCCGGGACAGGGCTTAATGAGCAGTTCTTC. Filled out from reference TRBV11-2 and TRBJ2-1, the complete variable domain reads EAGVAQSPRYKIIEKRQSVAFWCNPISGHATLYWYQQILGQGPKLLIQFQNNGVVDDSQLPKDRFSAERLKGVDSTLKIQPAKLEDSAVYLCASTESGTGLNEQFFGPGTRLTVL.

The V and J genes are TRBV7-8 and TRBJ2-3; no clear D gene. This CDR3 has 16 residues. The germline V gene has CDR1 SGHVS and CDR2 FQNEAQ. Trimming left V 4 bases short and J 0 bases short, with 14 bases between. DNA for the CDR3: TGTGCCAGCAGCTCTCAACGAGTACCTAGCACAGATACGCAGTATTTT. The encoded protein is CASSSQRVPSTDTQYF.

The chain carries TRBV13 and TRBJ2-3, with D tentatively TRBD2 (5 bases). V dropped 4 bases and J dropped 6 bases, with 14 bases sitting between them. The CDR3 has 14 residues. Germline values: CDR1 PRHDT, CDR2 FYEKMQ (reference sequence). CDR3 DNA sequence: TGTGCCAGCAGCTGGGGTCGGCGGGTGGATACGCAGTATTTT. This encodes CASSWGRRVDTQYF.

The chain has TRBV7-2 and TRBJ1-4, with 8 nucleotides matching TRBD1. Unmatched junction bases numbered 7, after V lost 6 bases and J lost 7 bases. CDR1 and CDR2 (germline): SGHTA, FQGNSA. The CDR3 loop spans 14 amino acids. The CDR3 protein is CASRHGQGSEKLFF. CDR3 DNA sequence: TGTGCCAGCAGGCACGGACAGGGAAGTGAAAAACTGTTTTTT.

In DNA form, the CDR3 reads TGTGCCAGCAGCCACAACTCGAAGGGACAGGGGAACACCGGGGAGCTGTTTTTT. Protein sequence: CASSHNSKGQGNTGELFF. V gene TRBV9 combines with J gene TRBJ2-2; 9 bases are a match to TRBD1. CDR3 length: 18 amino acids. With V trimmed by 4 bases and J by 1 base, 11 bases remained unmatched. In germline, CDR1 is SGDLS, CDR2 YYNGEE.

The chain combines TRBV9 with TRBJ2-2, with 9 bases identical to TRBD2. J gave up 4 bases and V 2 bases, and 0 bases lay outside the gene matches. Germline-derived CDR1 and CDR2 are SGDLS and YYNGEE. This CDR3 region has 14 residues. The DNA of the CDR3 is TGTGCCAGCAGCGTTAGCGGGGGCACCGGGGAGCTGTTTTTT. Translation gives CASSVSGGTGELFF.

The V call is TRBV30, the J call TRBJ2-7; 10 bases line up with TRBD1. V was pared by 1 base and J by 2 bases, with 5 bases of the junction left unmatched. CDR1 and CDR2 from the germline V gene are GTSNPN and SVGIG (reference sequence). This CDR3 spans 15 amino acids. This chain's CDR3 is CAWSAPGQGTYEQYV. The CDR3 nucleotides read TGTGCCTGGAGTGCCCCGGGACAGGGGACCTACGAGCAGTACGTC.

This clone was observed a single time. The gene calls are TRBV19 and TRBJ1-3; 8 bases align to TRBD1. This CDR3 has 16 amino acids. V lost 6 bases and J lost 4; bases outside the gene matches: 11. Germline assignment: CDR1 LNHDA and CDR2 SQIVND (reference sequence). The CDR3 sequence is CASSGQGRTPGNTIYF. CDR3 bases: TGTGCCAGTAGCGGACAGGGACGAACTCCCGGAAACACCATATATTTT.

This chain connects TRBV2 to TRBJ1-2; the match to TRBD1 covers 8 bases. V lost 5 bases and J lost 8; bases outside the gene matches: 13. CDR3 length: 15 residues. CDR1 SNHLY and CDR2 FYNNEI come from the germline V gene. Here the CDR3 reads CASSTGTGGGYGYTF. CDR3 coding DNA: TGTGCCAGCAGTACCGGGACAGGTGGTGGATACGGCTACACCTTC.

The CDR3 DNA is TGTGCCAGCAGTTTGAAGACAGAATCGCGGACCGGGGAGCTGTTTTTT. It codes for CASSLKTESRTGELFF. This chain joins TRBV6-5 and TRBJ2-2; tentatively, D is TRBD1 (5 bases). V lost 4 bases and J lost 5, with 17 bases in between. Looked up from germline, CDR1 is MNHEY and CDR2 is SVGAGI. This CDR3 comprises 16 residues.